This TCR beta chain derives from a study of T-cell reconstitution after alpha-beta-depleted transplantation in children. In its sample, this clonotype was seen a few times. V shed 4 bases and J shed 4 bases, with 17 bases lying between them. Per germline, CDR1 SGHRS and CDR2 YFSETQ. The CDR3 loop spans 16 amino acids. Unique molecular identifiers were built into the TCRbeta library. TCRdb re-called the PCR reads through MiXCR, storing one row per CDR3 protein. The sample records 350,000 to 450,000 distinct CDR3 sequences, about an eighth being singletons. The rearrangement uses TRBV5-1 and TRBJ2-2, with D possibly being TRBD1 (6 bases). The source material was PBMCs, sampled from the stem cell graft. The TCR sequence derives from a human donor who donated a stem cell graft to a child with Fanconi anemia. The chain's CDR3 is CASSPTTGIITGELFF. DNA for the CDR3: TGCGCCAGCAGCCCCACGACAGGAATTATCACCGGGGAGCTGTTTTTT.